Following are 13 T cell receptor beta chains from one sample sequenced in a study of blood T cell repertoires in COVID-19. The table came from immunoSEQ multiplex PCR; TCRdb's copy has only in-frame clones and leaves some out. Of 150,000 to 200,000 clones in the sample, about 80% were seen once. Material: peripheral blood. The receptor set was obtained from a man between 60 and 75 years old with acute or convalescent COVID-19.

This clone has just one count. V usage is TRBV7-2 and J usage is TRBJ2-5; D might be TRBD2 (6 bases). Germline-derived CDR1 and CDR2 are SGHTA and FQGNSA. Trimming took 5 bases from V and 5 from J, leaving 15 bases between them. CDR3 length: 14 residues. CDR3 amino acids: CASSQWAGRETQYF. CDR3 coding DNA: TGTGCCAGCAGCCAGTGGGCGGGACGTGAGACCCAGTACTTC.

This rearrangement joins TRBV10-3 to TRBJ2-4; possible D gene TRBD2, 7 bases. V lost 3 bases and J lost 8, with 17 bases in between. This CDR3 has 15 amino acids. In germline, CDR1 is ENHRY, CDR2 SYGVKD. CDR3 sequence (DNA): TGTGCCATCAGTGACCCGGGGGGCGCGGTGGACATTCAGTACTTC. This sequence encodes CAISDPGGAVDIQYF.

The CDR3 here is CASSLDPGGSYNEQFF. CDR3 coding DNA: TGCGCCAGCAGCTTGGATCCGGGGGGCTCCTACAATGAGCAGTTCTTC. The chain joins TRBV5-1 to TRBJ2-1; the match to TRBD2 covers 7 bases. Per the germline V gene, CDR1 is SGHRS and CDR2 is YFSETQ. The CDR3 loop spans 16 amino acids. After removal of 0 bases from V and 0 bases from J, the junction contained 3 bases not matched to a gene.

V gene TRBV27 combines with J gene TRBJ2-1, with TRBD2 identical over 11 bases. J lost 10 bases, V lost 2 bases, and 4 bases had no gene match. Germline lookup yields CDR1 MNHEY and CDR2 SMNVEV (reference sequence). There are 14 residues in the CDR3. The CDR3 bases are TGTGCCAGCAGTTTAACTAGCGGGGGCCCAGAGCAGTTCTTC. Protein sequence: CASSLTSGGPEQFF.

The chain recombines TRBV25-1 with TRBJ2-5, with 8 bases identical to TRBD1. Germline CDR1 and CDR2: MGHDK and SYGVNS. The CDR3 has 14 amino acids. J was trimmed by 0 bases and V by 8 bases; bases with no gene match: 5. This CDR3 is CASVPTGDQETQYF. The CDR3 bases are TGTGCCAGCGTCCCGACAGGGGACCAAGAGACCCAGTACTTC. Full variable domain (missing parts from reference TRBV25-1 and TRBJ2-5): EADIYQTPRYLVIGTGKKITLECSQTMGHDKMYWYQQDPGMELHLIHYSYGVNSTEKGDLSSESTVSRIRTEHFPLTLESARPSHTSQYLCASVPTGDQETQYFGPGTRLLVL.

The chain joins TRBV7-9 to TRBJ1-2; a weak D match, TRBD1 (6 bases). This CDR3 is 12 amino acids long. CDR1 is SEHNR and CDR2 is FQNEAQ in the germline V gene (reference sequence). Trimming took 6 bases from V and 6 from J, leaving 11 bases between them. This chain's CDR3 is CASRPDRNGYTF. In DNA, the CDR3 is TGTGCCAGCAGACCCGACAGGAATGGCTACACCTTC. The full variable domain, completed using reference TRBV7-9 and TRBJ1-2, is DTGVSQNPRHKITKRGQNVTFRCDPISEHNRLYWYRQTLGQGPEFLTYFQNEAQLEKSRLLSDRFSAERPKGSFSTLEIQRTEQGDSAMYLCASRPDRNGYTFGSGTRLTVV.

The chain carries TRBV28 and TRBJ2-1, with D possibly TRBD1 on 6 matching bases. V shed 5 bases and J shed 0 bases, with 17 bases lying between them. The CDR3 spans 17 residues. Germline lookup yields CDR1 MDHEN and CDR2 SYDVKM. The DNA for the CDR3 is TGTGCCAGCAGTCCCCGCGCAGGACAGTCCTCCTACAATGAGCAGTTCTTC. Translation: CASSPRAGQSSYNEQFF.

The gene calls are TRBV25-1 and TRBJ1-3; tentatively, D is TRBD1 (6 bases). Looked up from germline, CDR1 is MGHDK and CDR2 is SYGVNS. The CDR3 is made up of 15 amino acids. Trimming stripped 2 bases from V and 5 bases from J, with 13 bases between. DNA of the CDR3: TGTGCCAGCAGTGAAGACAGGCTCTGGAGAAACACCATATATTTT. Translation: CASSEDRLWRNTIYF. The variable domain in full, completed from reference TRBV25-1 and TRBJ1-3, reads EADIYQTPRYLVIGTGKKITLECSQTMGHDKMYWYQQDPGMELHLIHYSYGVNSTEKGDLSSESTVSRIRTEHFPLTLESARPSHTSQYLCASSEDRLWRNTIYFGEGSWLTVV.

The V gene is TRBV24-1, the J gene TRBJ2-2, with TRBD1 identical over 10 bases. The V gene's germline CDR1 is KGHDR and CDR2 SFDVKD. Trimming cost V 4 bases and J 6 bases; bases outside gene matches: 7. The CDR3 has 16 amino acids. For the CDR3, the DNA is TGTGCCACCAGTGACCCGGGACAGGGGTGGTCCGGGGAGCTGTTTTTT. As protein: CATSDPGQGWSGELFF.

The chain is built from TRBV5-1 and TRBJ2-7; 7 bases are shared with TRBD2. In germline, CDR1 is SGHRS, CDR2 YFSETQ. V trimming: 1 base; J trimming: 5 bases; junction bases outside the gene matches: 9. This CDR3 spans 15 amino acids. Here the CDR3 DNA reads TGCGCCAGCAGCTTGTACGGGGGGTCTCAAGACGAGCAGTACTTC. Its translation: CASSLYGGSQDEQYF.

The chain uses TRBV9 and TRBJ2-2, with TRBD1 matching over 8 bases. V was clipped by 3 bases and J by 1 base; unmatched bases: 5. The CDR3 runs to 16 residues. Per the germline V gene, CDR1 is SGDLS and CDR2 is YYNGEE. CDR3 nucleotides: TGTGCCAGCAGCGCCCATGACAGGGGGAACACCGGGGAGCTGTTTTTT. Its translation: CASSAHDRGNTGELFF.

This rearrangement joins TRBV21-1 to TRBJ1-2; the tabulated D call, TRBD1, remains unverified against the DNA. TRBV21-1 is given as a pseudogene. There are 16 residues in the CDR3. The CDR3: CASSKGAEDANYGYTF. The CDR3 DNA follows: TGTGCCAGCAGCAAAGGGGCCGAAGATGCTAACTATGGCTACACCTTC.

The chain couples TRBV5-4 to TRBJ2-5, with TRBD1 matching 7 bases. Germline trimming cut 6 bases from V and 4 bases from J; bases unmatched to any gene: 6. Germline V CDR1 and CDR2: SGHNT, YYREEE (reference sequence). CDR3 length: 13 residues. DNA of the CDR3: TGTGCCAGCACCAAGACAGGGTCAGAGACCCAGTACTTC. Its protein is CASTKTGSETQYF.